This entry features one T cell receptor (beta chain) sequence. The antigen is undetermined. The TCR library protocol attached unique molecular identifiers to the individual cDNA molecules. TCRdb re-analysed the 5' RACE reads in MiXCR, keeping a single row per CDR3 protein. The sample includes tens of thousands of distinct CDR3 sequences, 12% of them seen just once. These data are taken from a study of early T cells in non-severe SARS-CoV-2 infection. Study background: The input, bulk RNA from unsorted whole blood, was sequenced, and chains were unpaired.

Study-wide findings and caveats: Anti-spike CD8 responses were favored by VDJdb matching, which missed private and CD4 specificities.

The TCR originated in an adult who was a healthcare worker with PCR-confirmed SARS-CoV-2 infection or an uninfected control (not recorded which). Input material: whole blood.

The CDR3 bases are TGCGCCAGCAGCCCTTTCACACAGGTCCCCTACGAGCAGTACTTC. Encoded protein: CASSPFTQVPYEQYF. The chain combines TRBV5-1 with TRBJ2-7, with D perhaps TRBD1 (5 bases). The CDR3 consists of 15 residues. Germline V gene sequence: CDR1 SGHRS, CDR2 YFSETQ. V dropped 4 bases and J dropped 2 bases, with 16 bases sitting between them.